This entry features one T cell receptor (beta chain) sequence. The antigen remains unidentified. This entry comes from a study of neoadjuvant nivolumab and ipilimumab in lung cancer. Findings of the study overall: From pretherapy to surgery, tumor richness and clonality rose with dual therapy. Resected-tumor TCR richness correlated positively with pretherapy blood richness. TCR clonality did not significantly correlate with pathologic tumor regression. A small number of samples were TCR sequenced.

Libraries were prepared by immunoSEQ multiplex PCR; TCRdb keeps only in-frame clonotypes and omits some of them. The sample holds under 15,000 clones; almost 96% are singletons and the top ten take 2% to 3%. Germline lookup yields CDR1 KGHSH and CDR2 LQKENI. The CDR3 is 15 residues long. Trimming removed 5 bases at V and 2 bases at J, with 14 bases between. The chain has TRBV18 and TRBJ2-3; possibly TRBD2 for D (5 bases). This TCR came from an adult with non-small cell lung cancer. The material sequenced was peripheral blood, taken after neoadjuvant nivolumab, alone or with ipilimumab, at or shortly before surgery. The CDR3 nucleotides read TGTGCCAGCTCATCACAACCTAGCTACACAGATACGCAGTATTTT. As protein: CASSSQPSYTDTQYF. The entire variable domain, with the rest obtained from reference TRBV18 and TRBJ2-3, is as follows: NAGVMQNPRHLVRRRGQEARLRCSPMKGHSHVYWYRQLPEEGLKFMVYLQKENIIDESGMPKERFSAEFPKEGPSILRIQQVVRGDSAAYFCASSSQPSYTDTQYFGPGTRLTVL.